This T cell receptor (beta chain) stems from a study of blood T cell repertoires in COVID-19. Background on the study: Some COVID-19 samples were acute and others convalescent; all came from the United States, Italy and Spain.

The germline gives CDR1 LGHNT, CDR2 FRNRAP. The length of the CDR3 is 14 residues. V lost 6 bases and J lost 1; bases outside the gene matches: 4. Some clones are missing from TCRdb's copy, which holds only in-frame ones; the method was immunoSEQ multiplex PCR. The sample yields hundreds of thousands of clones, under 90% seen once. The sequenced sample was PBMCs or T cells enriched from blood (not recorded which). The chain recombines TRBV12-5 with TRBJ2-5, with TRBD2 matching 8 bases. This sequence was found in a man between 35 and 55 years old who had recovered from COVID-19. The CDR3 here is CASGPAGVQETQYF. The CDR3 DNA is TGTGCTAGTGGCCCAGCGGGGGTCCAAGAGACCCAGTACTTC.